This TCR beta chain comes out of a study of blood T cell repertoires in COVID-19. Background on the study: The analysed material was cDNA or gDNA that came from T cells, B-cell-depleted T cells, or PBMCs.

Per the original methods: Scientists estimated how many nucleated cells there were by amplifying reference gene primers. Measured with immunoSEQ multiplex PCR; TCRdb has only the in-frame clones, and not every one. V, J and clone size are those of that table, while D and trimming were read from the DNA. The profile covers 60,000 to 75,000 clones, with roughly 93% appearing a single time and 1.6% taken by the ten largest. The CDR3 is made up of 14 amino acids. Germline V gene data show CDR1 as LNHDA and CDR2 as SQIVND (reference sequence). V gave up 10 bases and J gave up 4 bases, with 16 bases separating them.

The sample was peripheral blood. The clonotype was recovered from a human donor in a cohort sampled during active COVID-19. The V gene is TRBV19, the J gene TRBJ2-2; D remains ambiguous. CDR3 nucleotides: TGTGCCACCCGAGTCGGATCGGGCACCGGGGAGCTGTTTTTT. As protein: CATRVGSGTGELFF.